A selection of T cell receptor beta chains follows, all from one sample in a study of blood T cells in healthy people across ages. TCRdb re-derived calls from the 5' RACE reads in MiXCR, one entry per CDR3 protein. The sample holds fewer than 900,000 distinct CDR3 sequences, 43% seen once. Sample: blood. These receptors were taken from a woman aged 55-69 years in good health. Each CDR3 is given with its conserved first and last residue. A D gene is named only where the DNA matches it firmly. Clone size appears in some rows only: once, few, many, or a class for an expanded clone.

few,14,TRBV12-3/TRBV12-4,TRBJ1-5,TRBD1,TGTGCCAGCAACTTATCCGACAGGGATCAGCCCCAGCATTTT,CASNLSDRDQPQHF
-,17,TRBV27,TRBJ2-7,TRBD2,TGTGCCAGCAGTTTGCGGCCTAGCGGGAGCTCCTACAATGAGCAGTACTTC,CASSLRPSGSSYNEQYF
-,13,TRBV20-1,TRBJ1-5,-,TGCAGTGCCCCCAGCGAATTCAATCAGCCCCAGCATTTT,CSAPSEFNQPQHF
-,14,TRBV4-2,TRBJ2-7,-,TGTGCCAGCAGCCAAGATCGAGTGGCCTACGAGCAGTACTTC,CASSQDRVAYEQYF
-,14,TRBV19,TRBJ2-3,TRBD2,TGTGCCAGTAGTATGGGGGGGGATCGGGATACGCAGTATTTT,CASSMGGDRDTQYF
few,14,TRBV10-3,TRBJ2-2,TRBD1,TGTGCCATCAGACGACAGGGGGCGACCGGGGAGCTGTTTTTT,CAIRRQGATGELFF
-,15,TRBV27,TRBJ1-6,-,TGTGCCAGCAGTCCCGCCGGACAGTTTAATTCACCCCTCCACTTT,CASSPAGQFNSPLHF
few,18,TRBV12-3/TRBV12-4,TRBJ2-7,-,TGTGCCAGCAGTTTACCTCTTCGGGGGGCGCAAAATGGCTACGAGCAGTACTTC,CASSLPLRGAQNGYEQYF
-,17,TRBV6-1,TRBJ2-5,TRBD2,TGTGCCAGCAGAGGGCTTTCGGCGGGGGGGCTACAAGAGACCCAGTACTTC,CASRGLSAGGLQETQYF
-,15,TRBV20-1,TRBJ2-7,TRBD2,TGCAGTGCTTCCCGGGCTAGCGGGAGCTCCTACGAGCAGTACTTC,CSASRASGSSYEQYF
-,15,TRBV24-1,TRBJ2-2,-,TGTGCCACCAGTCCCACCGCAGGGTTCACCGGGGAGCTGTTTTTT,CATSPTAGFTGELFF
few,14,TRBV5-5,TRBJ1-4,TRBD1,TGTGCCAGCACACACGCAGGGGGTGGTGAAAAACTGTTTTTT,CASTHAGGGEKLFF
few,16,TRBV6-2/TRBV6-3,TRBJ2-1,TRBD2,TGTGCCAGCATTCCCGGGACTAGCGATTCCTACAATGAGCAGTTCTTC,CASIPGTSDSYNEQFF